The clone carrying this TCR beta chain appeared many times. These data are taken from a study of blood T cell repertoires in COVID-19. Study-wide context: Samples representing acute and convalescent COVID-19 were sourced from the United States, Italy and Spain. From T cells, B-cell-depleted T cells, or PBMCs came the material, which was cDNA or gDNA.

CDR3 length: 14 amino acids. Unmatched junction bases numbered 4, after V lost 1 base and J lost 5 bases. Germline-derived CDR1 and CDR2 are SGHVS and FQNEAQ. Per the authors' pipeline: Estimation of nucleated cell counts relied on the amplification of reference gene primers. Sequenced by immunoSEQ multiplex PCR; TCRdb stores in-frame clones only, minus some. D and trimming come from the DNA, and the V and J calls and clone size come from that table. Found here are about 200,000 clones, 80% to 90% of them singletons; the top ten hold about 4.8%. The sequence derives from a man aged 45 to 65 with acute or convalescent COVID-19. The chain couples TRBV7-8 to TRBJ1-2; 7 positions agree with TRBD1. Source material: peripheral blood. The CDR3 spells CASSLGGTAYGYTF. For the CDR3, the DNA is TGTGCCAGCAGCTTAGGGGGGACAGCTTATGGCTACACCTTC.